This T cell receptor (beta chain) derives from a study of patients and donors after allogeneic stem cell transplantation. One entry per CDR3 protein results from TCRdb running MiXCR on the RT-PCR reads. The table includes some 880,000 distinct CDR3 sequences, roughly 18% detected once. The CDR3 is 15 residues long. J was trimmed by 6 bases and V by 2 bases; bases with no gene match: 4. Germline lookup yields CDR1 MGHRA and CDR2 YSYEKL. This rearrangement joins TRBV4-1 to TRBJ1-2; 12 nucleotides align to TRBD1. This clonotype was obtained from a human donor who was either an allogeneic HSCT recipient or a stem cell or donor lymphocyte infusion donor (not recorded which). It is not recorded whose cells these are; they may come from a transplant donor. Sequencing was carried out using blood, either unsorted or a sorted T cell fraction (not recorded which). CDR3 residues: CASSQPGQGANGYTF. Written as DNA, the CDR3 is TGCGCCAGCAGCCAACCGGGACAGGGGGCGAATGGCTACACCTTC.